The subject of this entry is one TCR beta chain. Its antigen is not identified. This entry comes from a study of cytomegalovirus exposure and HLA in healthy donors. Overall study findings and caveats: Specificity of a few CMV-associated chains for CMV antigens was verified in vitro.

The CDR3 is 14 residues long. CDR1 and CDR2 from the germline V gene are MGHDK and SYGVNS. Trimming shortened V by 5 bases and J by 2 bases, and 11 bases separated the two germline ends. 13 Jbeta primers and 60 Vbeta primers were used for the PCR. Generated by immunoSEQ multiplex PCR, the TCRdb table keeps only in-frame clones and is missing some. The table includes about 200,000 clones, approximately 78% detected once. Sequencing input: PBMCs. The genes are TRBV25-1 and TRBJ2-3; a possible D gene is TRBD1 (6 bases). This TCR was recovered from a woman younger than 30 in good health and CMV-seronegative. The CDR3, as DNA: TGTGCCAGCAGTCTCCGGGACAACACAGATACGCAGTATTTT. Translation: CASSLRDNTDTQYF.